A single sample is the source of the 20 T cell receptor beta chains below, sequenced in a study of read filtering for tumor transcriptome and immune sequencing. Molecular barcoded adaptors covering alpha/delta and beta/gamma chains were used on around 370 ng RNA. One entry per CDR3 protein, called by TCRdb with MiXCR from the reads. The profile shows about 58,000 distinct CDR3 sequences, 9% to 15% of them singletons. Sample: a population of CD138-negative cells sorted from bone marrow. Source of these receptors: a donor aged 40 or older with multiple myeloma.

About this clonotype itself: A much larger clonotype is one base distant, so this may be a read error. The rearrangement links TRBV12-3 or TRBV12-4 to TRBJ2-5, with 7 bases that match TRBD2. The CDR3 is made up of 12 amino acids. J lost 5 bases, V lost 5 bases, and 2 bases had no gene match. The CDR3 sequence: CASSVGGETQYF. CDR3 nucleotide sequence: TGTGCCAGCAGTGTCGGGGGGGAGACCCAGTACTTC.

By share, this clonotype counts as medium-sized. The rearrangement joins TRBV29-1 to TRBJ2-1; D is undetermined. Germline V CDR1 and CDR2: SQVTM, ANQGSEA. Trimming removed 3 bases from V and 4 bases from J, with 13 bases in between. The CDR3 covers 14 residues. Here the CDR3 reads CSVEGWAGYNEQFF. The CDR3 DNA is TGCAGCGTTGAGGGATGGGCCGGATACAATGAGCAGTTCTTC.

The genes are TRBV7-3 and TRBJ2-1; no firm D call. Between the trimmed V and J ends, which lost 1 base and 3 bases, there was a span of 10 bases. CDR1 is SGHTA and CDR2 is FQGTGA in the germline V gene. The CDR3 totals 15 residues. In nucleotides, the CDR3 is TGTGCCAGCAGCTTAAATGTAGGGATCTACAATGAGCAGTTCTTC. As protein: CASSLNVGIYNEQFF.

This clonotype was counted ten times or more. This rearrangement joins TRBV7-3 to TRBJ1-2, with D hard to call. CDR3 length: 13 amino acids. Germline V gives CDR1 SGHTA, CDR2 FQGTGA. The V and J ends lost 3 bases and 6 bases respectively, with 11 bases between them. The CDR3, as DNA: TGTGCCAGCAGCTTCGCTGGGAAAGATGGCTACACCTTC. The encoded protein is CASSFAGKDGYTF. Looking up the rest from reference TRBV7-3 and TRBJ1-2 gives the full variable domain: GAGVSQTPSNKVTEKGKYVELRCDPISGHTALYWYRQSLGQGPEFLIYFQGTGAADDSGLPNDRFFAVRPEGSVSTLKIQRTERGDSAVYLCASSFAGKDGYTFGSGTRLTVV.

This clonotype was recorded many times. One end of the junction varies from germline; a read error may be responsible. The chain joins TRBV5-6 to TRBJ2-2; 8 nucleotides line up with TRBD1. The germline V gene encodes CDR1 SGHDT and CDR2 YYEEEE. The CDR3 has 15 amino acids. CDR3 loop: CASSPTGANTGELFF. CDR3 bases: TGTGCCAGCAGCCCGACAGGGGCGAATACCGGGGAGCTGTTTTTT.

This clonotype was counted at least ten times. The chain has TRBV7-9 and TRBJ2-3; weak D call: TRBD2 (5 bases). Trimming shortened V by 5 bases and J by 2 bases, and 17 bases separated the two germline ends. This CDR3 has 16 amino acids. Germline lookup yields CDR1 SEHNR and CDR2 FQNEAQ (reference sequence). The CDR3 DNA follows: TGTGCCAGCAGCCCCGGAGGAAACAGCTTCACAGATACGCAGTATTTT. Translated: CASSPGGNSFTDTQYF.

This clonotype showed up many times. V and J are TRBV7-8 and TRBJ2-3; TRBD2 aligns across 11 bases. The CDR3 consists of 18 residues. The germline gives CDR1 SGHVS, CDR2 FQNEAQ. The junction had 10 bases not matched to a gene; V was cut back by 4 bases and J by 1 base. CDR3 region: CASSSYLISGGGTDTQYF. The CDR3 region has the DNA TGTGCCAGCAGCTCCTATCTTATTAGCGGGGGGGGCACAGATACGCAGTATTTT.

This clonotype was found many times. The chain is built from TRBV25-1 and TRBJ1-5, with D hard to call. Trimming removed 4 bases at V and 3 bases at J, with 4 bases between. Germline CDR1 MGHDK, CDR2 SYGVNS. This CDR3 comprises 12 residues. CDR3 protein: CASSVNNQPQHF. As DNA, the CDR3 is TGTGCCAGCAGTGTGAACAATCAGCCCCAGCATTTT.

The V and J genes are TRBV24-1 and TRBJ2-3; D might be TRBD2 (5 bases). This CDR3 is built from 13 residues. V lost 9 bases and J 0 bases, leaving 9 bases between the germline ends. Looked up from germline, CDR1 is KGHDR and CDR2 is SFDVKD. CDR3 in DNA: TGTGCCACCGGGAGAGGGAGCACAGATACGCAGTATTTT. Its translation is CATGRGSTDTQYF.

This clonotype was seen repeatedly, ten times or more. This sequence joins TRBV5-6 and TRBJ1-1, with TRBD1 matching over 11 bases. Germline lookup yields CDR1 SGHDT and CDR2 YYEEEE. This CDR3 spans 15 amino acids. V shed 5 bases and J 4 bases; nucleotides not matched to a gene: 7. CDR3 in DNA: TGTGCCAGCAGAAGCGGACAGGGGGCGGGCACTGAAGCTTTCTTT. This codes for CASRSGQGAGTEAFF.

CDR3 region: CASSQGAGTGLYGYTF. As DNA, the CDR3 is TGTGCCAGCAGCCAGGGCGCCGGGACAGGATTATATGGCTACACCTTC. This sequence joins TRBV3-1 and TRBJ1-2; 8 bases map to TRBD1. J lost 5 bases, V lost 3 bases, and 11 bases had no gene match. CDR3 size: 16 residues. The germline V gene has CDR1 LGHDT and CDR2 YNNKEL (reference sequence).

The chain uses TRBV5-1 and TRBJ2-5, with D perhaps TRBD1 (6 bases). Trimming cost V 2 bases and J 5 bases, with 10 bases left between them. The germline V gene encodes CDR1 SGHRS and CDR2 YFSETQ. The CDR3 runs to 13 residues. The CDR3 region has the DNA TGCGCCAGCAGCTTACAGGGCAGGGAGACCCAGTACTTC. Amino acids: CASSLQGRETQYF.

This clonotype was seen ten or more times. The CDR3 here is CSVYNTEAFF. The CDR3 DNA reads TGCAGCGTCTATAACACTGAAGCTTTCTTT. The genes are TRBV29-1 and TRBJ1-1; D not resolved. This CDR3 contains 10 residues. Germline V gene sequence: CDR1 SQVTM, CDR2 ANQGSEA. The V end lost 6 bases, the J end lost 2 bases, and 4 bases lay between the germline ends.

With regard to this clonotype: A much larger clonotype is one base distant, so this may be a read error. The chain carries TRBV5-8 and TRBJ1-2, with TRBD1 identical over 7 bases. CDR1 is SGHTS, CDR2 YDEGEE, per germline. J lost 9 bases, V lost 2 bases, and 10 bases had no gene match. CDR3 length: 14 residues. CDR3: CASSLQGKASCYTF. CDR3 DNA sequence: TGTGCCAGCAGCTTACAGGGGAAGGCTTCATGCTACACCTTC.

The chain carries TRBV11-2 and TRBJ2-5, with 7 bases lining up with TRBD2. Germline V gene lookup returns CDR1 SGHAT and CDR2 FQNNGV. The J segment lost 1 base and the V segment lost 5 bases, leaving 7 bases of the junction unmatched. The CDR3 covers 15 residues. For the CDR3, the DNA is TGTGCCAGCAGCGCCCCAGGGAGGGTCCAAGAGACCCAGTACTTC. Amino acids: CASSAPGRVQETQYF.

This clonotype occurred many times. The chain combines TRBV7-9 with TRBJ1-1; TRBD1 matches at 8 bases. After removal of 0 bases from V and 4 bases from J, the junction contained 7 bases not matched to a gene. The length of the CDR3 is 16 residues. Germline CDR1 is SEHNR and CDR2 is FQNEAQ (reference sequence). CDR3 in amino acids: CASSLAQGAGVTEAFF. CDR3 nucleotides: TGTGCCAGCAGCTTAGCGCAGGGGGCGGGTGTCACTGAAGCTTTCTTT.

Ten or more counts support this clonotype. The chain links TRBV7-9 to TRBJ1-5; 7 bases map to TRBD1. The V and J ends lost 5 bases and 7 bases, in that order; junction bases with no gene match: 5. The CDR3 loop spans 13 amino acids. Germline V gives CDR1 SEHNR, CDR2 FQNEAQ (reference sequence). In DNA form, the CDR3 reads TGTGCCAGCAGCCAGGGGACAGCGCAGCCCCAGCATTTT. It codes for CASSQGTAQPQHF.

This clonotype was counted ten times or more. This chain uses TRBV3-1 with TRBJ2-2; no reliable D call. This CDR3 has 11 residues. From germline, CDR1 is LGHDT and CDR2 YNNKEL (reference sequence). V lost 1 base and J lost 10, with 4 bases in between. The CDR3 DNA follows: TGTGCCAGCAGCCAAGTATCGGAGCTGTTTTTT. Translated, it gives CASSQVSELFF.

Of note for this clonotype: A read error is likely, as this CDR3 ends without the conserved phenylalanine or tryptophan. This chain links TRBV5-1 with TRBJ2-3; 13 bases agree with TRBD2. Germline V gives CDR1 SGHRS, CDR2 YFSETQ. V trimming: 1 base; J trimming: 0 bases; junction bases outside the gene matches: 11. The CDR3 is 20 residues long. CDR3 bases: TGCGCCAGCAGCTTGTGGGGCACTAGCGGGGGGGCCGGTAGCACAGATACGCAGTATTCT. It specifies CASSLWGTSGGAGSTDTQYS.

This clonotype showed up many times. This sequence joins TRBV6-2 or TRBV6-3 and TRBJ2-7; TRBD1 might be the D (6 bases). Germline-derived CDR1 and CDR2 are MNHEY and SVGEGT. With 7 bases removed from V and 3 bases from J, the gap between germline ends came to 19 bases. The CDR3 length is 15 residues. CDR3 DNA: TGTGCCAGCAAGCCCGGACAGAAAGGTGGCTACGAGCAGTACTTC. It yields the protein CASKPGQKGGYEQYF.